A selection of T cell receptor beta chains follows, all from one sample in a study of low-dose radiotherapy and immunotherapy resistance in tumors. From the reads, TCRdb called clonotypes with MiXCR, one entry per CDR3 protein. The sample records fewer than 60,000 distinct CDR3 sequences, 10% to 15% being singletons. This material consisted of PBMCs, taken before treatment. The receptors shown here come from a female donor with ovarian cancer. Each CDR3 is given with its conserved first and last residue. The order of the fields is D gene, V gene, clone size, J gene, CDR3 DNA, CDR3 protein. D genes are given only for firm matches. Clone size is given for some rows only: seen once, a few or many times, or a class if the clone is expanded.

NA,TRBV7-9,many,TRBJ2-7,TGTGCCAGCAGCTCAGTGGTAGGGGGAGACGAGCAGTACTTC,CASSSVVGGDEQYF
NA,TRBV20-1,NA,TRBJ2-1,TGCAGTGCTTCAGAGGTCCGGGAGTATTCCTACAATGAGCAGTTCTTC,CSASEVREYSYNEQFF
NA,TRBV28,many,TRBJ1-1,TGTGCCAGCAGTTTAAGAGGGGACACTGAAGCTTTCTTT,CASSLRGDTEAFF
NA,TRBV30,many,TRBJ1-2,TGTGCCTGGAGTCCCGTACGGGCGAGCTATGGCTACACCTTC,CAWSPVRASYGYTF
NA,TRBV11-2,many,TRBJ1-1,TGTGCCAGCAGTCCCCCCGGGGGTACGGGAGCTTTCTTT,CASSPPGGTGAFF
NA,TRBV5-1,many,TRBJ2-7,TGCGCCAGCAGCAAAGACCGCGGCGGGGACGAGCAGTACTTC,CASSKDRGGDEQYF
TRBD2,TRBV7-6,many,TRBJ2-7,TGTGCCAGCAGCCCAGGAGGTAGCGGGAGACGGGTCGAGCAGTACTTC,CASSPGGSGRRVEQYF
NA,TRBV7-2,NA,TRBJ2-7,TGTGCCAGCAGCTTAGGCCGGGGATGGGGCGAGCAGTACTTC,CASSLGRGWGEQYF
NA,TRBV27,many,TRBJ2-1,TGTGCCAGCAGTACAGTCCCGCATGAGCAGTTCTTC,CASSTVPHEQFF
TRBD2,TRBV28,many,TRBJ2-1,TGTGCCAGCAGTCCTCCTCGACTAGCGACCTACAATGAGCAGTTCTTC,CASSPPRLATYNEQFF
NA,TRBV29-1,NA,TRBJ1-1,TGCAGCGTTGGTGGAGGCAACACTGAAGCTTTCTTT,CSVGGGNTEAFF
TRBD2,TRBV30,many,TRBJ2-5,TGTGCCTGGAGTGTACCCGGGGGGGCCACCGAGACCCAGTACTTC,CAWSVPGGATETQYF
NA,TRBV6-6,few,TRBJ2-7,TGTGCCAGCAGTTACAAGGGTGGCAGGGCGTACGAGCAGTACTTC,CASSYKGGRAYEQYF
NA,TRBV5-1,many,TRBJ2-7,TGCGCCAGCAGCTTGGTGGTTGCCCCGGGGGCGGGCGAGCAGTACTTC,CASSLVVAPGAGEQYF
TRBD2,TRBV12-3/TRBV12-4,many,TRBJ2-6,TGTGCCAGCAGTCCCCTAGCGGGGGGGCGCTCTGGGGCCAACGTCCTGACTTTC,CASSPLAGGRSGANVLTF
TRBD1,TRBV28,many,TRBJ1-4,TGTGCCAGCAGTTTCACAGGGGCCGCAACTAATGAAAAACTGTTTTTT,CASSFTGAATNEKLFF
NA,TRBV11-2,many,TRBJ2-1,TGTGCCAGCAGCTTTGATGGGACTGCTGACAATGAGCAGTTCTTC,CASSFDGTADNEQFF
NA,TRBV18,many,TRBJ1-5,TGTGCCAGCTCACCACCCGGGGGGGGAAGCAATCAGCCCCAGCATTTT,CASSPPGGGSNQPQHF
NA,TRBV5-1,many,TRBJ2-7,TGCGCCAGCAGCTTGGGGACAGCGGGGTCCTACGAGCAGTACTTC,CASSLGTAGSYEQYF
TRBD1,TRBV6-5,many,TRBJ1-6,TGTGCCAGCAGCTACAGGGGTTCACCCCTCCACTTT,CASSYRGSPLHF
TRBD1,TRBV10-1,many,TRBJ1-2,TGCGCCAGCAGTGAATCCCAGGGGGGTGGCTACACCTTC,CASSESQGGGYTF
NA,TRBV20-1,many,TRBJ2-1,TGCAGTGCGGAGCGTTTGGGGAATGAGCAGTTCTTC,CSAERLGNEQFF
TRBD1,TRBV7-9,many,TRBJ1-1,TGTGCCAGCAGCTTAATGGGACAGGGGGCGCGGGGCACTGAAGCTTTCTTT,CASSLMGQGARGTEAFF
NA,TRBV27,NA,TRBJ1-1,TGTGCCAGCAGAGTCACGCGTAGCAACACTGAAGCTTTCTTT,CASRVTRSNTEAFF
TRBD1,TRBV3-1,many,TRBJ2-2,TGTGCCAGCAGCCGAAGGACAGGAAAACCTAGGAACACCGGGGAGCTGTTTTTT,CASSRRTGKPRNTGELFF
NA,TRBV18,many,TRBJ1-2,TGTGCCAGCTCACCACTTCAGGGAGCGGGTGGCTACACCTTC,CASSPLQGAGGYTF
NA,TRBV12-3/TRBV12-4,many,TRBJ1-3,TGTGCCAGCACCCTCCGGCCCTCTGGAAACACCATATATTTT,CASTLRPSGNTIYF
TRBD1,TRBV3-1,many,TRBJ1-6,TGTGCCAGCACCCGGACAGGGGGTGGTAATTCACCCCTCCACTTT,CASTRTGGGNSPLHF
NA,TRBV6-1,many,TRBJ2-7,TGTGCCAGCAGTACAAAGGAAAACGAGCAGTACTTC,CASSTKENEQYF
TRBD1,TRBV11-2,many,TRBJ2-7,TGTGCCAGCAGCCCCCACCAGGGACAGGGAGGGGAGCAGTACTTC,CASSPHQGQGGEQYF
NA,TRBV6-1,many,TRBJ2-1,TGTGCCAGCCAAGCCGGGCAGGGGAATCTGAATGAGCAGTTCTTC,CASQAGQGNLNEQFF
NA,TRBV2,NA,TRBJ2-2,NA,CASGVVSGELFFF
TRBD1,TRBV6-5,many,TRBJ1-4,TGTGCCAGCAGTTACTCGGACAGGGGTAATGAAAAACTGTTTTTT,CASSYSDRGNEKLFF
TRBD1,TRBV28,medium-sized,TRBJ2-1,TGTGCCAGCAGCTCAGGGGGCGGGATCGGCTACAATGAGCAGTTCTTC,CASSSGGGIGYNEQFF
NA,TRBV27,NA,TRBJ2-1,TGTGCCAGCAGTTTGAACATGAGTCCGGGACAGTTCTTC,CASSLNMSPGQFF
NA,TRBV7-2,many,TRBJ1-4,TGTGCCAGCAGCTTAGCGCTGGCTAATGAAAAACTGTTTTTT,CASSLALANEKLFF
TRBD1,TRBV12-3/TRBV12-4,few,TRBJ2-3,TGTGCCAGCAGTAAGCGGTCTGCAGGGGGTGTGGATACGCAGTATTTT,CASSKRSAGGVDTQYF
TRBD1,TRBV18,many,TRBJ2-7,TGTGCCAGCTCACCTTTCCGGGACAGCTCCTACGAGCAGTACTTC,CASSPFRDSSYEQYF
NA,TRBV5-1,NA,TRBJ2-3,TGCGCCAGCAGCTTGGGGCAGATCAGGAGCACAGATACGCAGTATTTT,CASSLGQIRSTDTQYF
TRBD2,TRBV10-3,many,TRBJ2-3,TGTGCCATCATGCCTAGCGGGAGACCAGATACGCAGTATTTT,CAIMPSGRPDTQYF